The 5 T cell receptor beta chains below all came from one sample that was sequenced in a study of identifying expanded T cells in peripheral blood. Method: immunoSEQ multiplex PCR; TCRdb's copy keeps in-frame clones and lacks some. The sample records roughly 86,000 clones, roughly 84% being singletons. Input material: blood. Source of these receptors: a person between 18 and 75 years old in good health.

The chain uses TRBV7-9 and TRBJ2-5; D unresolved. V lost 7 bases and J 3 bases, leaving 27 bases between the germline ends. Germline V gene sequence: CDR1 SEHNR, CDR2 FQNEAQ (reference sequence). CDR3 size: 18 residues. This CDR3 is CASILQPPGTRHKETQYF. In nucleotides, the CDR3 is TGTGCCAGCATCCTCCAACCCCCCGGTACCCGCCATAAAGAGACCCAGTACTTC.

J is TRBJ2-6 and V is TRBV19; D may match TRBD1 or TRBD2 (5 bases each). The CDR3 totals 16 residues. Germline CDR1 LNHDA, CDR2 SQIVND (reference sequence). Deletions cut 0 bases from V and 2 bases from J, with 8 bases between. The DNA of the CDR3 is TGTGCCAGTAGTATAGATCAGGGACCTGGGGCCAACGTCCTGACTTTC. Protein: CASSIDQGPGANVLTF.

The chain uses TRBV30 and TRBJ1-2; D is possibly TRBD1 (5 bases). CDR1 and CDR2 (germline): GTSNPN, SVGIG (reference sequence). Deletions cut 5 bases from V and 8 bases from J, with 21 bases between. This CDR3 spans 14 amino acids. CDR3 amino acids: CAWRWGESITGYTF. The CDR3 DNA follows: TGTGCCTGGCGGTGGGGGGAAAGTATAACCGGCTACACCTTC. The complete variable domain, with remaining parts taken from reference TRBV30 and TRBJ1-2, reads SQTIHQWPATLVQPVGSPLSLECTVEGTSNPNLYWYRQAAGRGLQLLFYSVGIGQISSEVPQNLSASRPQDRQFILSSKKLLLSDSGFYLCAWRWGESITGYTFGSGTRLTVV.

The V call is TRBV5-1, the J call TRBJ1-1, with 8 bases identical to TRBD1. The CDR3 runs to 15 residues. The germline V gene has CDR1 SGHRS and CDR2 YFSETQ. V shed 6 bases, J shed 7 bases, and the junction held 14 bases outside the gene matches. The CDR3: CASTTPGGSSYEAFF. DNA for the CDR3: TGCGCCAGCACTACCCCAGGGGGCTCTTCTTATGAAGCTTTCTTT.

This chain joins TRBV4-1 and TRBJ1-5, with 7 bases lining up with TRBD1. This CDR3 comprises 17 residues. Germline assignment: CDR1 MGHRA and CDR2 YSYEKL. With V trimmed by 0 bases and J by 2 bases, 7 bases remained unmatched. Here the CDR3 DNA reads TGCGCCAGCAGCCAAGATCATACAGGGGTTGGCAATCAGCCCCAGCATTTT. It yields the protein CASSQDHTGVGNQPQHF.